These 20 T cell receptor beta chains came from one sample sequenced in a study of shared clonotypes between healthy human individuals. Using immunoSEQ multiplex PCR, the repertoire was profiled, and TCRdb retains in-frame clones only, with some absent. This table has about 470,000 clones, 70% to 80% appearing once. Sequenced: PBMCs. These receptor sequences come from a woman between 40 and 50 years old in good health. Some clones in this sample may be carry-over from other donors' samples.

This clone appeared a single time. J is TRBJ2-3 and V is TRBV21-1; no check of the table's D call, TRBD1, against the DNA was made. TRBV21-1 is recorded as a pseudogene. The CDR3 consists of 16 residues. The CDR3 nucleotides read TGTGCCAGCAGCAAACCCGGCAGGGGAGGCACAGATACGCAGTATTTT. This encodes CASSKPGRGGTDTQYF.

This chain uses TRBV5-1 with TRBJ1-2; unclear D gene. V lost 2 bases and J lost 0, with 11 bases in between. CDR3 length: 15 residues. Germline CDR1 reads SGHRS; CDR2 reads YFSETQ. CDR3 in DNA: TGCGCCAGCAGCTTAGGCGGGTTTCCTAACTATGGCTACACCTTC. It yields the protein CASSLGGFPNYGYTF.

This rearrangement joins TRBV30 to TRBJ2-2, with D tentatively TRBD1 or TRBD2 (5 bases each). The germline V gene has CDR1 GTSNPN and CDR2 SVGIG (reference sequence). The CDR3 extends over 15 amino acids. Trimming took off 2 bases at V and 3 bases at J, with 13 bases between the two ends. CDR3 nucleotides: TGTGCCTGGAGTTCGGGGCTAGGCTACACCGGGGAGCTGTTTTTT. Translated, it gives CAWSSGLGYTGELFF.

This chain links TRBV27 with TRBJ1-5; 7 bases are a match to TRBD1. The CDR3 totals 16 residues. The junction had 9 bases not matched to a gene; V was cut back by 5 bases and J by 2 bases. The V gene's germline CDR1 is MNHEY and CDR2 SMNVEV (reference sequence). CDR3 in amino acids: CASSPYSGGGNQPQHF. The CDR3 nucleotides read TGTGCCAGCAGTCCGTACTCAGGGGGAGGCAATCAGCCCCAGCATTTT.

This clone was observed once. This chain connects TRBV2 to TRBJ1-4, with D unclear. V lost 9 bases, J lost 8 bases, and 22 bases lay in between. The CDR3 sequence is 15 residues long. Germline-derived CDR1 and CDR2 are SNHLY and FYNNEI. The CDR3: CASVDPGEGREKLFF. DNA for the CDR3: TGTGCCAGTGTGGACCCCGGGGAGGGAAGGGAAAAACTGTTTTTT.

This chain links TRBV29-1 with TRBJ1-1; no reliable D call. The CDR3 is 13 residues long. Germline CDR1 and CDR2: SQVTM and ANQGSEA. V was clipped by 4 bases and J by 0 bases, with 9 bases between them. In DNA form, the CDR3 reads TGCAGCGTTGTAGAATCCCTGAACACTGAAGCTTTCTTT. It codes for CSVVESLNTEAFF.

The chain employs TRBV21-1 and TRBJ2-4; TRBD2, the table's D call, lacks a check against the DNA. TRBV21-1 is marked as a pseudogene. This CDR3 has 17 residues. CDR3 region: CASSKVWREVSKNIQYF. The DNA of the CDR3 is TGTGCCAGCAGCAAAGTTTGGCGGGAGGTATCCAAAAACATTCAGTACTTC.

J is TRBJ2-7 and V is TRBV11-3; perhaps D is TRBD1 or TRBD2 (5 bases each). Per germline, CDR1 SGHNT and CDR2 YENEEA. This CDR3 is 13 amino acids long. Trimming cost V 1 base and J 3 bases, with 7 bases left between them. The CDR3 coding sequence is TGTGCCAGCAGCTTAGTTGGGGGCTACGAGCAGTACTTC. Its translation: CASSLVGGYEQYF.

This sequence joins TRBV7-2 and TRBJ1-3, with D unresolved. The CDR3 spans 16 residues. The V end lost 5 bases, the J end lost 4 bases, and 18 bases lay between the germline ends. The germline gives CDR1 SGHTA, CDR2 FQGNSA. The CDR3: CASSLKRSVLGNTIYF. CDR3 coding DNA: TGTGCCAGCAGCCTAAAGCGGAGCGTACTCGGAAACACCATATATTTT.

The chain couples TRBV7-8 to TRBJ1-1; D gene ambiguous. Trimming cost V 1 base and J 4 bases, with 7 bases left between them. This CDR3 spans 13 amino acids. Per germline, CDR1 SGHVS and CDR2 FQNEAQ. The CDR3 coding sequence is TGTGCCAGCAGCTTAGAGAGTTTCACTGAAGCTTTCTTT. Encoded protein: CASSLESFTEAFF.

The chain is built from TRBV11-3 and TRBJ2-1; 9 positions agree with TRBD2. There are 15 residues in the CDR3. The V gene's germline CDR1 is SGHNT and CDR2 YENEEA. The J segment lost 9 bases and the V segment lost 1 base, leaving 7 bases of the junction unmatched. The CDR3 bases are TGTGCCAGCAGCTTAGCAGCGGGAGGCGTGGGTGAGCAGTTCTTC. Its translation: CASSLAAGGVGEQFF. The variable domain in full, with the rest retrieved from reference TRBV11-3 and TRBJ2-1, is EAGVVQSPRYKIIEKKQPVAFWCNPISGHNTLYWYLQNLGQGPELLIRYENEEAVDDSQLPKDRFSAERLKGVDSTLKIQPAELGDSAVYLCASSLAAGGVGEQFFGPGTRLTVL.

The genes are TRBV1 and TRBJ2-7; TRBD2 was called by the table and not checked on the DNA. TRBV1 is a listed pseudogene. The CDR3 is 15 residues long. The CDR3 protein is CTSSRGGGRDYEQYF. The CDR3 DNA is TGCACCAGCAGCCGCGGCGGGGGGAGGGACTACGAGCAGTACTTC.

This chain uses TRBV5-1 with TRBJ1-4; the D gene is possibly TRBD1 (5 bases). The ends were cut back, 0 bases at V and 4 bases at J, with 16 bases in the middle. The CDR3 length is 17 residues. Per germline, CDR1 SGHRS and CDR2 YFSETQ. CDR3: CASSLEQGAGGNEKLFF. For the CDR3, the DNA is TGCGCCAGCAGCTTGGAGCAAGGGGCAGGTGGTAATGAAAAACTGTTTTTT. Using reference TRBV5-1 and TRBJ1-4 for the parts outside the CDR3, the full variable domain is KAGVTQTPRYLIKTRGQQVTLSCSPISGHRSVSWYQQTPGQGLQFLFEYFSETQRNKGNFPGRFSGRQFSNSRSEMNVSTLELGDSALYLCASSLEQGAGGNEKLFFGSGTQLSVL.

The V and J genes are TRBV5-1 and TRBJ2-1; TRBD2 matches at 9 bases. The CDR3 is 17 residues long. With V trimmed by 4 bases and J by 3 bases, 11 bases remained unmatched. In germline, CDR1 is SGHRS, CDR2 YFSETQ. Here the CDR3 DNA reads TGCGCCAGCAGCCCCCTACTAGCGGGCAAGATCTACAATGAGCAGTTCTTC. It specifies CASSPLLAGKIYNEQFF.

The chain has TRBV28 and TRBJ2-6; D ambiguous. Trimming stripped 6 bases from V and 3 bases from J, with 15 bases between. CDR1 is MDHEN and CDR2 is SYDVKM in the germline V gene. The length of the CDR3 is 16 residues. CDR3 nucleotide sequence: TGTGCCAGCAGCTATTTACAGAGTGTTGGGGCCAACGTCCTGACTTTC. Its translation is CASSYLQSVGANVLTF.

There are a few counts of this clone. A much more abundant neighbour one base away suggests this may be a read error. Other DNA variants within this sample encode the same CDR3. The CDR3 here is CASSPGETQYF. The CDR3 DNA follows: TGTGCCAGCTCACCAGGAGAGACCCAGTACTTC. The V gene is TRBV18, the J gene TRBJ2-5, with D unresolved. Trimming took 2 bases from V and 4 from J, leaving 2 bases between them. The germline CDR1 and CDR2 sequences are KGHSH and LQKENI. CDR3 length: 11 amino acids.

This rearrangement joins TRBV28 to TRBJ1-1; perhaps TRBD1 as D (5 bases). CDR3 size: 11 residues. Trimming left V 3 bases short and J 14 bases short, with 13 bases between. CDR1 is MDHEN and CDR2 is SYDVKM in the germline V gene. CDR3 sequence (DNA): TGTGCCAGCAGTTTCCGGGGCCTGAGCTTCTTT. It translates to CASSFRGLSFF. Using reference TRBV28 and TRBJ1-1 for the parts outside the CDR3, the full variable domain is DVKVTQSSRYLVKRTGEKVFLECVQDMDHENMFWYRQDPGLGLRLIYFSYDVKMKEKGDIPEGYSVSREKKERFSLILESASTNQTSMYLCASSFRGLSFFGQGTRLTVV.

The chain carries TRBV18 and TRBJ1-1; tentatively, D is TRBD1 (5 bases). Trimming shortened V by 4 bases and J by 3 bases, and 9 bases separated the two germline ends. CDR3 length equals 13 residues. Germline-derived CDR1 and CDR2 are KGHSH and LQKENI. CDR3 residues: CASSQGFDTEAFF. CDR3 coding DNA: TGTGCCAGCTCACAGGGGTTTGACACTGAAGCTTTCTTT. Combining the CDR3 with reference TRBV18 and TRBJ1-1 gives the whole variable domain NAGVMQNPRHLVRRRGQEARLRCSPMKGHSHVYWYRQLPEEGLKFMVYLQKENIIDESGMPKERFSAEFPKEGPSILRIQQVVRGDSAAYFCASSQGFDTEAFFGQGTRLTVV.

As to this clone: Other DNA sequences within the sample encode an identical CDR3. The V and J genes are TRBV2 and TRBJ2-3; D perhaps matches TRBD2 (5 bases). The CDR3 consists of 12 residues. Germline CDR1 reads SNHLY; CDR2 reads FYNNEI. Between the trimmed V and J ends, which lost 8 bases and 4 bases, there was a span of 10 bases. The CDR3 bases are TGTGCCAGCGTTCAACTAGCAGATACGCAGTATTTT. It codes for CASVQLADTQYF.

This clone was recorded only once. CDR3 protein: CASSPIGRGVDTGELFF. Here the CDR3 DNA reads TGTGCCAGCAGCCCTATTGGAAGGGGAGTAGACACCGGGGAGCTGTTTTTT. The V call is TRBV7-8, the J call TRBJ2-2; D tentatively fits TRBD1 or TRBD2 (5 bases each). V gave up 5 bases and J gave up 3 bases, with 19 bases separating them. Germline CDR1 SGHVS, CDR2 FQNEAQ. The CDR3 spans 17 residues.